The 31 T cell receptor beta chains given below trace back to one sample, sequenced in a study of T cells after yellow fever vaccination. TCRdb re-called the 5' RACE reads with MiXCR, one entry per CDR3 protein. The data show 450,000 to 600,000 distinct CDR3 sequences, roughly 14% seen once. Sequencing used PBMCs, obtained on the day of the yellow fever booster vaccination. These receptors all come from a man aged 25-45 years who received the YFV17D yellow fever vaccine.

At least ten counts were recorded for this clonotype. CDR3 sequence: CASVGLGYEQFF. The CDR3 bases are TGTGCCTCCGTCGGACTAGGGTATGAGCAGTTCTTC. This chain joins TRBV27 and TRBJ2-1; 7 bases are shared with TRBD2. This CDR3 region has 12 residues. The V gene's germline CDR1 is MNHEY and CDR2 SMNVEV (reference sequence). V gave up 11 bases and J gave up 8 bases; unmatched junction bases: 9.

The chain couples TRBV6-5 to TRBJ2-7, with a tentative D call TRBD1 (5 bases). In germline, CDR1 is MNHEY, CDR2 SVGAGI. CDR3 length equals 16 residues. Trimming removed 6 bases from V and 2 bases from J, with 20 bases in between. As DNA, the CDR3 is TGTGCCAGCAGCCCCCCCGCGACAGTTATCCCCTACGAGCAGTACTTC. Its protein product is CASSPPATVIPYEQYF.

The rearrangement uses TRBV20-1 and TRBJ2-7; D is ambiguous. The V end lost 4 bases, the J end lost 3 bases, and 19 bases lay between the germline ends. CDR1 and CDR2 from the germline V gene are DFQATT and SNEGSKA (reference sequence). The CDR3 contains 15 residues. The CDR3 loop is CSAMGFSSSYYEQYF. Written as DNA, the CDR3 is TGCAGTGCTATGGGGTTTAGTTCCTCTTACTACGAGCAGTACTTC.

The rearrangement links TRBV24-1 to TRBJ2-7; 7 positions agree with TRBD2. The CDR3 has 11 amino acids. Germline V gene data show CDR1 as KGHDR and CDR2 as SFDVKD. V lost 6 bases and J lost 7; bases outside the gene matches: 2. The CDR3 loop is CATSWGGEQYF. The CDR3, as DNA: TGTGCCACCAGTTGGGGGGGTGAGCAGTACTTC.

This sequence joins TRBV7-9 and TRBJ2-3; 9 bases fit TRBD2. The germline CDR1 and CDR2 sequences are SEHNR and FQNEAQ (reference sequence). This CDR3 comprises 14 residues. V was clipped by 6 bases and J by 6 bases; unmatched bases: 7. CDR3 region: CASRVSGGADTQYF. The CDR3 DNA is TGTGCCAGCAGGGTTAGCGGGGGAGCCGATACGCAGTATTTT.

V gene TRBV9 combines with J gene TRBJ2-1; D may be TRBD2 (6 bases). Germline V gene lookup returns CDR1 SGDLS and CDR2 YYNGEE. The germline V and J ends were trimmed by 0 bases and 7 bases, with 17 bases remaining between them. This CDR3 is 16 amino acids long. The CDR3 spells CASSVDGGVRGNEQFF. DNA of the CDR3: TGTGCCAGCAGCGTAGACGGCGGGGTGCGGGGTAATGAGCAGTTCTTC.

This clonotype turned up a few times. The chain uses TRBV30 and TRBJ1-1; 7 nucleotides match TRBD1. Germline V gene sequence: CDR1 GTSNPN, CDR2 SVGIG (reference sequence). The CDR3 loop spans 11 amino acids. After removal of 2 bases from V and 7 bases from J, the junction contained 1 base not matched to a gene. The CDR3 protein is CAWSTGVEAFF. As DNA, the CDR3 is TGTGCCTGGAGTACAGGGGTTGAAGCTTTCTTT.

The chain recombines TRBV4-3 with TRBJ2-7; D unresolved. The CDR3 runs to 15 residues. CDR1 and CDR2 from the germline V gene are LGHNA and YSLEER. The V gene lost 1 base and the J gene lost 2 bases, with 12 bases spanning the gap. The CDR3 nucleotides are TGCGCCAGCAGCCAAGGTGGGGTAGGTACCTACGAGCAGTACTTC. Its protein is CASSQGGVGTYEQYF.

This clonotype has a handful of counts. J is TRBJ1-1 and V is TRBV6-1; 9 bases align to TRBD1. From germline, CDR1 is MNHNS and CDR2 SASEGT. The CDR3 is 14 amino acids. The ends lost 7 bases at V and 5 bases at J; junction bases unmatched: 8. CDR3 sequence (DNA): TGTGCCAGCAAAACAGGGGGCGTAGATACTGAAGCTTTCTTT. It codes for CASKTGGVDTEAFF.

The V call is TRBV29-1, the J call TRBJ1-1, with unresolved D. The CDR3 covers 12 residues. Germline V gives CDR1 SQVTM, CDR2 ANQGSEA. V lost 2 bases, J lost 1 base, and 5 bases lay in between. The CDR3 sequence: CSVEPGNTEAFF. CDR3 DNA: TGCAGCGTTGAACCTGGGAACACTGAAGCTTTCTTT.

DNA for the CDR3: TGTGCCAGCAGTTCCTTGATCTCAGGGGCCGGTGAAGCTTTCTTT. Translating it yields CASSSLISGAGEAFF. The gene calls are TRBV27 and TRBJ1-1; D may be TRBD1 (6 bases). The V gene lost 4 bases and the J gene lost 7 bases, with 19 bases spanning the gap. The CDR3 is 15 residues long. The germline V gene encodes CDR1 MNHEY and CDR2 SMNVEV (reference sequence).

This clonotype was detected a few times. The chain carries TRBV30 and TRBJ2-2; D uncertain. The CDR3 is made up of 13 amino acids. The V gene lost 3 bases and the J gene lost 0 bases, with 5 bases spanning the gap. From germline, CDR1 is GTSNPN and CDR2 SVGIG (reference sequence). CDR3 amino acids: CAWSQANTGELFF. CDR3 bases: TGTGCCTGGAGCCAGGCGAACACCGGGGAGCTGTTTTTT.

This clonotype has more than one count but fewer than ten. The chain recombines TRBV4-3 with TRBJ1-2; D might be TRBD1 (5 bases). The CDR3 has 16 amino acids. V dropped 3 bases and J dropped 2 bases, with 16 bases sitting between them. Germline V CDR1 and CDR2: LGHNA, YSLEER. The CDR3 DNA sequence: TGCGCCAGCAGCCATGCGGCCGGGACTCAAAACTATGGCTACACCTTC. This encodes CASSHAAGTQNYGYTF.

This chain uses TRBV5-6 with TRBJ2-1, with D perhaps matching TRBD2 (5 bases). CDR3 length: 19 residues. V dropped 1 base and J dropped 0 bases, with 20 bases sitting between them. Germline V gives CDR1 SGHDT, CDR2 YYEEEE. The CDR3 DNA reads TGTGCCAGCAGCTTGTGGCTTTTGGCGGGCCCTAGCTCCTACAATGAGCAGTTCTTC. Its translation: CASSLWLLAGPSSYNEQFF.

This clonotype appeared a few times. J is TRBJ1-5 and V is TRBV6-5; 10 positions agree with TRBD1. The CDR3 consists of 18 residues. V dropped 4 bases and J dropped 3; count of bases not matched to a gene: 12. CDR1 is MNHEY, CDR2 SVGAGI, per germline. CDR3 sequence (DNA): TGTGCCAGCAGTTCCTACGGTAGGACAGGGGGTTTCAATCAGCCCCAGCATTTT. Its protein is CASSSYGRTGGFNQPQHF.

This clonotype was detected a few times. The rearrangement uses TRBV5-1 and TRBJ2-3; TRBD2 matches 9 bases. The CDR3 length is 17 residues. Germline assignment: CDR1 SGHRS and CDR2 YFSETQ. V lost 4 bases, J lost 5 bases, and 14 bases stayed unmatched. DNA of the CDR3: TGCGCCAGCAGCAGGGGGAGTAGCGGGAGTGGATTAGATACGCAGTATTTT. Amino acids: CASSRGSSGSGLDTQYF.

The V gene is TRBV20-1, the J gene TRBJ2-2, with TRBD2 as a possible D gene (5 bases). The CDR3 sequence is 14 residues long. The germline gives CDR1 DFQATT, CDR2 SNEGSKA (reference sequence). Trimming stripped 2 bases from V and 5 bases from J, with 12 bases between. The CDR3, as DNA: TGCAGTGCTAGACGGGCGGGTTCTACCGGGGAGCTGTTTTTT. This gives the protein CSARRAGSTGELFF.

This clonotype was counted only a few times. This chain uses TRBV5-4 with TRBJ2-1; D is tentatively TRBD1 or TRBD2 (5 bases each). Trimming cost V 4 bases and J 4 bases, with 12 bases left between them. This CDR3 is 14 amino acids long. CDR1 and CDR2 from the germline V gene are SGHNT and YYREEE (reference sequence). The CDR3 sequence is CASSVQGVYNEQFF. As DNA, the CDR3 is TGTGCCAGCAGCGTCCAGGGAGTGTACAATGAGCAGTTCTTC.

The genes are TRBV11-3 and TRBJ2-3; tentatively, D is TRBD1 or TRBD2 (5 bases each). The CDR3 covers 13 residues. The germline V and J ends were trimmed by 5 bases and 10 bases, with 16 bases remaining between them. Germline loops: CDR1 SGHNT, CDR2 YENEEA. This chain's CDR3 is CASSPSWGTAQYF. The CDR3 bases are TGTGCCAGCAGCCCAAGCTGGGGGACCGCGCAGTATTTT.

CDR3 in amino acids: CASSIGLAGGLGEQYF. In DNA, the CDR3 is TGTGCCAGCAGCATCGGACTAGCGGGAGGTCTCGGCGAGCAGTACTTC. The V and J genes are TRBV7-6 and TRBJ2-7; 14 positions agree with TRBD2. The CDR3 runs to 16 residues. CDR1 and CDR2 (germline): SGHVS, FNYEAQ. V lost 5 bases and J lost 6; bases outside the gene matches: 9.

This CDR3 is CASSNSGIYEQYF. The CDR3 bases are TGTGCCAGCAGTAATAGCGGGATCTACGAGCAGTACTTC. This rearrangement joins TRBV6-2 or TRBV6-3 to TRBJ2-7, with TRBD2 identical over 8 bases. The CDR3 is 13 residues long. J was trimmed by 3 bases and V by 5 bases; bases with no gene match: 3. Germline V gene data show CDR1 as MNHEY and CDR2 as SVGEGT.

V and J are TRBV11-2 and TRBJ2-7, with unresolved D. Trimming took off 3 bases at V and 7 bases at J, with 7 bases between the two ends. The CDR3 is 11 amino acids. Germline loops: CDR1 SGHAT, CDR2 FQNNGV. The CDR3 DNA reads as TGTGCCAGCAGCTTCCAGGATGAGCAGTACTTC. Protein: CASSFQDEQYF.

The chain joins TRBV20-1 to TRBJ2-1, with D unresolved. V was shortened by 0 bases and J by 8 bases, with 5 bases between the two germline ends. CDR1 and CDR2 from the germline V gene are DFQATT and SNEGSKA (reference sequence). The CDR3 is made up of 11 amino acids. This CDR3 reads CSARDSDEQFF. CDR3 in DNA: TGCAGTGCTAGAGATTCGGATGAGCAGTTCTTC.

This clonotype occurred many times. CDR3 sequence reads: CASSYWAGSGAGELFF. The CDR3 DNA reads as TGTGCCAGCAGTTACTGGGCAGGGAGCGGCGCCGGGGAGCTGTTTTTT. V gene TRBV6-2 or TRBV6-3 combines with J gene TRBJ2-2; TRBD1 or TRBD2 may be the D gene (5 bases each). Between the trimmed V and J ends, which lost 1 base and 6 bases, there was a span of 15 bases. CDR3 length: 16 amino acids. Germline assignment: CDR1 MNHEY and CDR2 SVGEGT.

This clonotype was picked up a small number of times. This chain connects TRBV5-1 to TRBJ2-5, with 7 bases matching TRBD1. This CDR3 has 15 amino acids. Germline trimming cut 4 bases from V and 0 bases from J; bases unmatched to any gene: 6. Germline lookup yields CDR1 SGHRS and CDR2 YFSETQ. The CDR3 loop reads CASSDTGTDQETQYF. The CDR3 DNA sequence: TGCGCCAGCAGCGATACCGGGACAGACCAAGAGACCCAGTACTTC.

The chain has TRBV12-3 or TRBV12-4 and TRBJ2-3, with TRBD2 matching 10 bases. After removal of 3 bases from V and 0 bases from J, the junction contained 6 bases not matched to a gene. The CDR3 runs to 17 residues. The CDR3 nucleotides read TGTGCCAGCAGTTTGGTAGCGGGAGGACCTAGCACAGATACGCAGTATTTT. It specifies CASSLVAGGPSTDTQYF.

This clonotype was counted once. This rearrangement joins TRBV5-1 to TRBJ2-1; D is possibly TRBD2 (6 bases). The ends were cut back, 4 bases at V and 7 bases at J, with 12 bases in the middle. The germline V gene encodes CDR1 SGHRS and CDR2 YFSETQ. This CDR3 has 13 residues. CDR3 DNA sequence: TGCGCCAGCAGCCGGGACTTCCTAAATGAGCAGTTCTTC. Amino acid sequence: CASSRDFLNEQFF.

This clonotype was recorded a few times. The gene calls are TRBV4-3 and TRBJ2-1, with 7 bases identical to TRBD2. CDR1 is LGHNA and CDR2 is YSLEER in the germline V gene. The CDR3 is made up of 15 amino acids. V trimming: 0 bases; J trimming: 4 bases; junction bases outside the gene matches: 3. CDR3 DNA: TGCGCCAGCAGCCAAGAGGGGGGGGGGTACAATGAGCAGTTCTTC. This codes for CASSQEGGGYNEQFF.

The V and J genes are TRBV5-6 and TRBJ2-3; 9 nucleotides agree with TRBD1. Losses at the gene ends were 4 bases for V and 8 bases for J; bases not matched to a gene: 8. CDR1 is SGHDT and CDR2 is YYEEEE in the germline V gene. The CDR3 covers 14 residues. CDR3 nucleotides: TGTGCCAGCAGCCTGACCGGGACAGGGCGTACGCAGTATTTT. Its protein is CASSLTGTGRTQYF.

CDR3 nucleotide sequence: TGTGCCTGGAGGGGGACTAGCGGGAGCCCCGGGGCAGATACGCAGTATTTT. It is translated as CAWRGTSGSPGADTQYF. This chain links TRBV30 with TRBJ2-3, with TRBD2 identical over 14 bases. Germline assignment: CDR1 GTSNPN and CDR2 SVGIG (reference sequence). The CDR3 runs to 17 residues. With 3 bases clipped from V and 4 bases from J, the junction kept 9 bases outside the gene matches.

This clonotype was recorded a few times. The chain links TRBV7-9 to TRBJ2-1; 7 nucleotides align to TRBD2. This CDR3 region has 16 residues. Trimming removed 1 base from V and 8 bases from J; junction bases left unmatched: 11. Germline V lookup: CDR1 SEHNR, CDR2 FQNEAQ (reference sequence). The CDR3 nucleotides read TGTGCCAGCAGCTTAGTCTCGGGAGGTGGGACCCATGAGCAGTTCTTC. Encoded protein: CASSLVSGGGTHEQFF. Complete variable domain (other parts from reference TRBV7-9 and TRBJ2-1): DTGVSQNPRHKITKRGQNVTFRCDPISEHNRLYWYRQTLGQGPEFLTYFQNEAQLEKSRLLSDRFSAERPKGSFSTLEIQRTEQGDSAMYLCASSLVSGGGTHEQFFGPGTRLTVL.